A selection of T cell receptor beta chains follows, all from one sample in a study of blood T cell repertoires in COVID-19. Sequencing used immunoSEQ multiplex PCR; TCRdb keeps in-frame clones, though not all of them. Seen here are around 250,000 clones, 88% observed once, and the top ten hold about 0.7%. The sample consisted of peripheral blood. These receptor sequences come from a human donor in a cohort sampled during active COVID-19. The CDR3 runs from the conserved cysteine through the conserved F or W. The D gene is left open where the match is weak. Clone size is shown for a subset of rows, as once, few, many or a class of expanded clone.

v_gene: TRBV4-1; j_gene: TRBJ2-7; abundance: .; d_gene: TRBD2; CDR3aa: CASSQDRGVEQYF; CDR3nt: TGCGCCAGCAGCCAAGATCGGGGGGTGGAGCAGTACTTC
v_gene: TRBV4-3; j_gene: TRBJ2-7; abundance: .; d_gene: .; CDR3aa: CASSQAISYEQYF; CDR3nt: TGCGCCAGCAGCCAAGCCATTTCCTACGAGCAGTACTTC
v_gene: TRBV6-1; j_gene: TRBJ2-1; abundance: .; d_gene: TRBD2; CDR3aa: CASSEPSGGAYNEQFF; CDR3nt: TGTGCCAGCAGTGAACCTAGCGGGGGGGCTTACAATGAGCAGTTCTTC
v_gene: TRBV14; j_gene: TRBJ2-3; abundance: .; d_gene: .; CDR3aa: CASSPLTETDTQYF; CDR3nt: TGTGCCAGCAGCCCTCTTACCGAGACAGATACGCAGTATTTT
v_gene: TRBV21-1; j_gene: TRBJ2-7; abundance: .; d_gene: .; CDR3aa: CASSKNRQGDASYEQYF; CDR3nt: TGTGCCAGCAGCAAAAACCGACAGGGGGATGCCTCCTACGAGCAGTACTTC
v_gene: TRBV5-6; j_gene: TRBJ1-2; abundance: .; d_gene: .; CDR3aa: CASRYDREANYGYTF; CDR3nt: TGTGCCAGCAGATACGACAGAGAAGCTAACTATGGCTACACCTTC
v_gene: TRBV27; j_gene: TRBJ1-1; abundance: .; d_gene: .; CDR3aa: CASSLTGNTEAFF; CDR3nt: TGTGCCAGCAGTTTAACAGGGAACACTGAAGCTTTCTTT
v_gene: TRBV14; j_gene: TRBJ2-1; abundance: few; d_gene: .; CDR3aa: CASSLNNEQFF; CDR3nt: TGTGCCAGCAGCCTCAACAATGAGCAGTTCTTC
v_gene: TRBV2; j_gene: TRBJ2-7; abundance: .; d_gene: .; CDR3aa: CASSADSNLYEQYF; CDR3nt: TGTGCCAGCAGCGCCGACTCGAACCTCTACGAGCAGTACTTC
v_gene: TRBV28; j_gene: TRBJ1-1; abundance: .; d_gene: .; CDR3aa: CASSPTRGNTEAFF; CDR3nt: TGTGCCAGCAGCCCAACACGAGGGAACACTGAAGCTTTCTTT
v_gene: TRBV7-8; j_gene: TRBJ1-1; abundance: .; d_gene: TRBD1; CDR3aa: CASIKLRGDPEAFF; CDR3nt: TGTGCCAGCATCAAACTCAGGGGGGACCCTGAAGCTTTCTTT
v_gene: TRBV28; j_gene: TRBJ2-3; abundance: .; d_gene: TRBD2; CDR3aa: CASSPPPLGLSTDTQYF; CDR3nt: TGTGCCAGCAGTCCCCCGCCGCTGGGACTAAGCACAGATACGCAGTATTTT
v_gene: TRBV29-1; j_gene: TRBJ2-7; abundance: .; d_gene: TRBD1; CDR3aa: CSVEDRNTYEQYF; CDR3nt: TGCAGCGTTGAGGACAGGAACACCTACGAGCAGTACTTC
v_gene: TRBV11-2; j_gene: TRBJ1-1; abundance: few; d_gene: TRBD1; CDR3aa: CASSLEGTGTEAFF; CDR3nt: TGTGCCAGCAGCTTAGAGGGGACAGGCACTGAAGCTTTCTTT
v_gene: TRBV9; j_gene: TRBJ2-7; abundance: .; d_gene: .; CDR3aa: CASSVAAGLSYEQYF; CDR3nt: TGTGCCAGCAGCGTAGCGGCAGGCCTCTCCTACGAGCAGTACTTC
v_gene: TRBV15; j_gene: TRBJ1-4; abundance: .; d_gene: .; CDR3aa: CATSRDSVATNEKLFF; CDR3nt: TGTGCCACCAGCAGAGATTCCGTTGCAACTAATGAAAAACTGTTTTTT
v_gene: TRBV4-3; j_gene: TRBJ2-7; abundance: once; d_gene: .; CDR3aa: CASSQDGGGGANEQYF; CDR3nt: TGCGCCAGCAGCCAAGATGGAGGAGGGGGCGCCAACGAGCAGTACTTC
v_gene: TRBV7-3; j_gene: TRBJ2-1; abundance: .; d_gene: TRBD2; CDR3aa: CASSLVAGARNEQFF; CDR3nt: TGTGCCAGCAGCTTAGTAGCGGGAGCGAGGAATGAGCAGTTCTTC
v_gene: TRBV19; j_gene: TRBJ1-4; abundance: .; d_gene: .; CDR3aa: CASSSPGGDSGEKLFF; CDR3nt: TGTGCCAGTAGTTCCCCGGGGGGGGACTCAGGCGAAAAACTGTTTTTT
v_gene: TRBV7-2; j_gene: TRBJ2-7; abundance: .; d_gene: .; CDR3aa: CASSLGRGSYEQYF; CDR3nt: TGTGCCAGCAGCTTAGGAAGGGGGAGCTACGAGCAGTACTTC
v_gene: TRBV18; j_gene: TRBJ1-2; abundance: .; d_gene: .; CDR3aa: CASSPWDQGGWKGYTF; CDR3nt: TGTGCCAGCTCACCTTGGGATCAGGGAGGGTGGAAAGGCTACACCTTC
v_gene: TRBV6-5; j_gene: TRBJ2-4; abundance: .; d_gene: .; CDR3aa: CASSYHIEGRAIQYF; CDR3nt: TGTGCCAGCAGTTACCATATCGAGGGCCGGGCAATTCAGTACTTC
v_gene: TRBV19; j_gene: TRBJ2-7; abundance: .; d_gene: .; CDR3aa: CASSHQQHRLSEQYF; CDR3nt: TGTGCCAGTAGTCACCAGCAGCACAGGCTCTCCGAGCAGTACTTC
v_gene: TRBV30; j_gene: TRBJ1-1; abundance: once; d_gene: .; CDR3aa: CAGRGGTLGTEAFF; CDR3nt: TGTGCCGGAAGGGGGGGAACCCTGGGCACTGAAGCTTTCTTT
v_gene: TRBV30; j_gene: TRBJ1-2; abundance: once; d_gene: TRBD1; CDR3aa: CAWSAGGYGYTF; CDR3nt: TGTGCCTGGAGCGCAGGGGGATATGGCTACACCTTC
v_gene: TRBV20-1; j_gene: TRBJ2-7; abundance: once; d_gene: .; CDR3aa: CSASHGDEQYF; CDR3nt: TGCAGTGCTAGTCACGGTGACGAGCAGTACTTC
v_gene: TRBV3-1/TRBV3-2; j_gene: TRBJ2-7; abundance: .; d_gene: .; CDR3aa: CASSQERSYEQYF; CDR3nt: TGTGCCAGCAGCCAAGAACGGAGTTACGAGCAGTACTTC
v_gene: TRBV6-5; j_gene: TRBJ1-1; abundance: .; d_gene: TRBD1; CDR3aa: CASSHGTAEAFF; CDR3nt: TGTGCCAGCAGTCACGGGACAGCTGAAGCTTTCTTT
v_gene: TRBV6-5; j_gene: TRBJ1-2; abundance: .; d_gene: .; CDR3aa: CASRTLGAGNYGYTF; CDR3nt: TGTGCCAGCAGGACCTTAGGGGCAGGCAACTATGGCTACACCTTC
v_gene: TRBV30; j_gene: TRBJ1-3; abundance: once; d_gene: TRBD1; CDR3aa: CAWSVQGLGNTIYF; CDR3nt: TGTGCCTGGAGTGTACAGGGGCTCGGAAACACCATATATTTT
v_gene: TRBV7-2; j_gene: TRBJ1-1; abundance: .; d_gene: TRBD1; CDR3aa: CASRTGTGGTEAFF; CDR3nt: TGTGCCAGCAGGACGGGGACAGGGGGGACTGAAGCTTTCTTT
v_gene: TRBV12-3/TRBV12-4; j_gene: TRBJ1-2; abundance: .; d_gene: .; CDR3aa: CASSQTGYGYTF; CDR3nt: TGTGCCAGCAGCCAGACGGGGTATGGCTACACCTTC
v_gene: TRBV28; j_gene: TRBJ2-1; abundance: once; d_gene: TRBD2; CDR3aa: CASLAGLAGENEQFF; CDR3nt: TGTGCCAGCCTAGCGGGACTAGCGGGGGAAAACGAGCAGTTCTTC
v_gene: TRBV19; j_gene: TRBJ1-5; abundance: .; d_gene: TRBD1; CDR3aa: CASSARDRGSRDQPQHF; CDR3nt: TGTGCCAGTAGTGCCCGGGACAGGGGTTCTCGCGATCAGCCCCAGCATTTT
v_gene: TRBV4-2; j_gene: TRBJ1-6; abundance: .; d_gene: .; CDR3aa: CASSHPGQVNSPLHF; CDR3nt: TGTGCCAGCAGCCATCCGGGACAAGTTAATTCACCCCTCCACTTT
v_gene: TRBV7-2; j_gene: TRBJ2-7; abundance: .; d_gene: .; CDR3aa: CASSLGVGNVYEQYF; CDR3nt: TGTGCCAGCAGCTTAGGGGTGGGCAACGTCTACGAGCAGTACTTC
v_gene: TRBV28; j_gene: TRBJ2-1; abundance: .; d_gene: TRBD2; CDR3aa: CASSTGLAEYNEQFF; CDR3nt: TGTGCCAGCAGCACCGGGCTAGCGGAGTACAATGAGCAGTTCTTC
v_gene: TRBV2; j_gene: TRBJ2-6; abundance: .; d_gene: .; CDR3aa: CASRALLGLISGANVLTF; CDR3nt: TGTGCCAGCAGGGCCTTATTGGGACTGATCTCTGGGGCCAACGTCCTGACTTTC
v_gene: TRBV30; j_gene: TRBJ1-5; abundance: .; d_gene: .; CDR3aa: CAWSGILKGQPQHF; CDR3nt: TGTGCCTGGAGCGGTATTCTCAAGGGGCAGCCCCAGCATTTT
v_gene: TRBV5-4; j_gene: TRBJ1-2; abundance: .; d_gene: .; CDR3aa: CASSLGAGSDYGYTF; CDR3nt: TGTGCCAGCAGCTTGGGGGCAGGGTCCGACTATGGCTACACCTTC
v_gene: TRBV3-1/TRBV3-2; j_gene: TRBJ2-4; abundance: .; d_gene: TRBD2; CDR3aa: CASSQLAGLLAKNIQYF; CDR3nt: TGTGCCAGCAGCCAACTAGCGGGACTTCTAGCCAAAAACATTCAGTACTTC
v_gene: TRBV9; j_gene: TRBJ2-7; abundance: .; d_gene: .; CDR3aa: CASSVVSGSLYEQYF; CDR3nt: TGTGCCAGCAGCGTAGTCTCAGGATCCCTCTACGAGCAGTACTTC
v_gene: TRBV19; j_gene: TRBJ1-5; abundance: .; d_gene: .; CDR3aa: CASSVQNSNQPQHF; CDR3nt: TGTGCCAGTAGTGTCCAGAATAGCAATCAGCCCCAGCATTTT
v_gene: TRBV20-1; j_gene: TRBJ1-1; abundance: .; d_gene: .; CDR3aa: CSARVFKRHTEAFF; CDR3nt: TGCAGTGCTCGTGTTTTTAAGCGCCACACTGAAGCTTTCTTT
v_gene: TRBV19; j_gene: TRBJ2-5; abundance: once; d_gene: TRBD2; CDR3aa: CASSIGGAETQYF; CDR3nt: TGTGCCAGTAGTATCGGGGGGGCAGAGACCCAGTACTTC
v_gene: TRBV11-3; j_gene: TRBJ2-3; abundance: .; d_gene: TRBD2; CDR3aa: CASSLEPGGKDTQYF; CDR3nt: TGTGCCAGCAGCTTAGAGCCGGGGGGAAAAGATACGCAGTATTTT
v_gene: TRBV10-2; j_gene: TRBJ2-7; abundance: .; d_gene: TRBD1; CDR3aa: CASKRTGLYYEQYF; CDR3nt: TGCGCCAGCAAACGGACAGGTCTATACTACGAGCAGTACTTC
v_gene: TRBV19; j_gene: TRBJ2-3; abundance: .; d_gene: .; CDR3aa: CASSIRGQLTDTQYF; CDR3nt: TGTGCCAGTAGTATCCGAGGACAGCTCACAGATACGCAGTATTTT
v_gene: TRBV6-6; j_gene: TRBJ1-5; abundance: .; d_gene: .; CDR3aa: CASSYGPIYSNQPQHF; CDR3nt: TGTGCCAGCAGTTACGGGCCGATTTATAGCAATCAGCCCCAGCATTTT
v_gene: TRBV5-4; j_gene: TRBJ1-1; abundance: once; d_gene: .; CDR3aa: CASRPAGGEAFF; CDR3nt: TGTGCCAGCAGACCGGCGGGGGGTGAAGCTTTCTTT
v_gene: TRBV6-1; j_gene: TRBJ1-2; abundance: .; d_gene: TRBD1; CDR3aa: CASSEAGTGATNYGYTF; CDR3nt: TGTGCCAGCAGTGAAGCGGGAACAGGGGCTACTAACTATGGCTACACCTTC
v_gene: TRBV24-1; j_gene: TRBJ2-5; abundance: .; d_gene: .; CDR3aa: CATSDWEGDQETQYF; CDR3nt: TGTGCCACCAGTGATTGGGAGGGGGACCAAGAGACCCAGTACTTC